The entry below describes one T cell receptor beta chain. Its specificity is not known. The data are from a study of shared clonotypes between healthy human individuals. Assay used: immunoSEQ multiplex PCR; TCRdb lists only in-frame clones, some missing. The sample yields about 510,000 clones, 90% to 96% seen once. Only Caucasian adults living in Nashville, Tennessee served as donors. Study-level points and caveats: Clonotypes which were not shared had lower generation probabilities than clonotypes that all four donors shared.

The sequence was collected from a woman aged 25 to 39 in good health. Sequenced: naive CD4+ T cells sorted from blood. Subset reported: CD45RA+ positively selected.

The CDR3 DNA follows: TGTGCCAGCAGCTTTCGGCGGGAGGCCTACGAGCAGTACTTC. Encoded protein: CASSFRREAYEQYF. The V gene is TRBV7-2, the J gene TRBJ2-7; TRBD2 matches at 8 bases. Germline CDR1 and CDR2: SGHTA and FQGNSA. The CDR3 loop spans 14 amino acids. Trimming took 3 bases from V and 2 from J; bases not matched to a gene: 3.